One T cell receptor beta chain is described in this entry. This clonotype has at least ten counts. What this receptor recognizes is not known. Base qualities are not at hand, and no much larger clone is one base apart. Library creation used 5' RACE. For sequencing, an Illumina HiSeq 2500 was employed. A second roughly 6 to 11 cycle PCR used a sample-barcoded 5' primer and a J-beta primer mix. A template-switch 5' adaptor carrying 12 random nucleotides introduced a unique molecular identifier onto each TCR beta cDNA molecule. At least 2.5 million CDR3-containing paired-end reads were obtained from each sample. First-strand cDNA was synthesized from all RNA with the Mint cDNA synthesis kit, primed by a TRBC-specific oligonucleotide. Following uracil-DNA glycosylase treatment, all cDNA underwent a first 18-cycle PCR with the universal primers M1SS and BC2_uni_R. The authors processed their data as follows. Each sample was normalized by randomly selecting 1 million high-quality reads, each carrying a distinct molecular identifier. Reads sharing molecular identifiers were discarded rather than binned into consensus sequences. MiTCR, run with a Q25 quality threshold and the strictest error-elimination algorithm, handled CDR3 identification, clonotype clustering and error correction. A nonparametric unseen species model with Euler transformation was used to estimate a lower bound on total TCR beta diversity. TCRdb redid the processing of the public reads, applying fastp at Q25 and MiXCR, and retained in-frame beta chains. Each record represents a unique CDR3 protein, reported with the most common genes and DNA among its rows. The V and J calls and clone size come from TCRdb's table, not from the authors' own analysis. The table for this sample lists roughly 680,000 distinct CDR3 sequences; roughly half of them were counted only once. The ten largest clones represent roughly 12% of the sample.

The approximately 39 donors, aged about 6 to 90 years, were systemically healthy Caucasian individuals from Russia. Around 10 milliliters of peripheral blood were drawn from each donor into EDTA-treated Vacutainer tubes. Ficoll-Paque density-gradient centrifugation was used to isolate PBMCs, with at least 7 million per sample. Trizol reagent was used to extract total RNA from PBMCs, with at least 6 micrograms per sample. For every donor, an aliquot of PBMCs went through flow cytometry to measure the percentages of naive CD45RAhigh/CD27high T cells. The record originates from a study of blood T cells in healthy people across ages (dated by TCRdb to the mid-2010s). Regarding the research as a whole: In model experiments, roughly one uniquely barcoded TCR beta cDNA molecule per two T cells was captured by template switching. The study analyzed two additional independent replicas of 1 million unique cDNA reads from the same blood draw for two donors, one aged 18 to 30 and one aged 80 or older. Donors of different ages were randomly distributed across sequencing lanes to avoid experimental bias. The study measured age-related changes in TCR beta repertoire diversity using deep sequencing normalized with unique cDNA molecular identifiers. The donors were divided into four age groups: young (average around 16 years), middle-aged (about 40), aged (about 62) and long-lived (roughly 82).

Overall results and qualifications from the work: Compared with the aged group, the long-lived group had more naive CD4+ T cells, fewer expanded clones and increased TCR diversity, suggesting age selection. As age increased, observed TCR beta diversity per million T cells dropped in a roughly linear way, and a significant reduction was already evident by age 40. Observed TCR beta diversity correlated strongly with the percentage of naive T cells measured by flow cytometry. Because the CMV infection status of the donors was unknown, age-related changes in expanded clonotypes may potentially have been confounded. Because profiling used bulk unsorted PBMCs, naive and antigen-experienced compartments could not be compared conclusively. Estimates of total diversity from one million sequenced T cells were regarded as lower bounds and underestimates.

Its CDR3 holds 13 amino acids, cysteine through phenylalanine. Only the CDR3 portion is preserved as DNA: 39 bases, with reading frame beginning at the first base. Specimen: blood. This clonotype originated in an elderly woman in good health. The chain is made from TRBV21-1 and TRBJ2-1; the tabulated D call, TRBD2, remains unverified against the DNA. TRBV21-1 is a documented pseudogene. The DNA sequence is given as TGTGCCAGCAGGAGGACTAGCGGCAATGAGCAGTTCTTC. It is translated as CASRRTSGNEQFF.